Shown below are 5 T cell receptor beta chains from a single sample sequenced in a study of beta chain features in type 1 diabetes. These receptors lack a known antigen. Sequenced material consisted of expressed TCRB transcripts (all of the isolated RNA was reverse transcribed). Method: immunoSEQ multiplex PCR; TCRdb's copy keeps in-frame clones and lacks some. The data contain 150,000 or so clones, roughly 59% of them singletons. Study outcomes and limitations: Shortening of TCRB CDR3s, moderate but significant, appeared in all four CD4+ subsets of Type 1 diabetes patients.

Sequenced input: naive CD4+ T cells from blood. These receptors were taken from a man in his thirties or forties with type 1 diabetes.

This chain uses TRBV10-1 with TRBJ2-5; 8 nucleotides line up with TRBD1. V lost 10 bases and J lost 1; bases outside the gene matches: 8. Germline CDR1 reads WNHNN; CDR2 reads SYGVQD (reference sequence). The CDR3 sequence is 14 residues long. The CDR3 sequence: CATNAGTGQETQYF. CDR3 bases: TGCGCCACCAACGCTGGGACAGGCCAAGAGACCCAGTACTTC.

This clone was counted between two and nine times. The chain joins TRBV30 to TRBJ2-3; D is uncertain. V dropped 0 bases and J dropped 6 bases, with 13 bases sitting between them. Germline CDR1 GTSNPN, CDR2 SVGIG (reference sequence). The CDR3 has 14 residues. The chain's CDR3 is CAWSVQVGWDTQYF. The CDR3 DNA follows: TGTGCCTGGAGTGTACAAGTAGGATGGGATACGCAGTATTTT. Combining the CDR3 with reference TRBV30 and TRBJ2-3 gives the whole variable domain SQTIHQWPATLVQPVGSPLSLECTVEGTSNPNLYWYRQAAGRGLQLLFYSVGIGQISSEVPQNLSASRPQDRQFILSSKKLLLSDSGFYLCAWSVQVGWDTQYFGPGTRLTVL.

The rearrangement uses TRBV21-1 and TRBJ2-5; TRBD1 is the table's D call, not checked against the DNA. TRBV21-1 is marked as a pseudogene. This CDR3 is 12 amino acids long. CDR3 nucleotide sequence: TGTGCCAGCAGCCAAAACCAAGAGACCCAGTACTTC. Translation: CASSQNQETQYF.

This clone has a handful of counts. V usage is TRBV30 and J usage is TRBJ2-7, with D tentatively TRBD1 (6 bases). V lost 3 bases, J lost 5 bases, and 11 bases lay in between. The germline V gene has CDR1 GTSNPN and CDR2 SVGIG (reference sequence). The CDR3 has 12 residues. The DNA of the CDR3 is TGTGCCTGGAGCCAACAGGGAAACGAGCAGTACTTC. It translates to CAWSQQGNEQYF. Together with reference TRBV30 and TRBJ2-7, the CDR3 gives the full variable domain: SQTIHQWPATLVQPVGSPLSLECTVEGTSNPNLYWYRQAAGRGLQLLFYSVGIGQISSEVPQNLSASRPQDRQFILSSKKLLLSDSGFYLCAWSQQGNEQYFGPGTRLTVT.

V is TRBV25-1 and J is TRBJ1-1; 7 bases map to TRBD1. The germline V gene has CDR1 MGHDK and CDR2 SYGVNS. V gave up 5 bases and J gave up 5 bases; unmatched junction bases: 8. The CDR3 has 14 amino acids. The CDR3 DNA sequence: TGTGCCAGCAGTTACAACAGGGGCGGAACTGAAGCTTTCTTT. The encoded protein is CASSYNRGGTEAFF.